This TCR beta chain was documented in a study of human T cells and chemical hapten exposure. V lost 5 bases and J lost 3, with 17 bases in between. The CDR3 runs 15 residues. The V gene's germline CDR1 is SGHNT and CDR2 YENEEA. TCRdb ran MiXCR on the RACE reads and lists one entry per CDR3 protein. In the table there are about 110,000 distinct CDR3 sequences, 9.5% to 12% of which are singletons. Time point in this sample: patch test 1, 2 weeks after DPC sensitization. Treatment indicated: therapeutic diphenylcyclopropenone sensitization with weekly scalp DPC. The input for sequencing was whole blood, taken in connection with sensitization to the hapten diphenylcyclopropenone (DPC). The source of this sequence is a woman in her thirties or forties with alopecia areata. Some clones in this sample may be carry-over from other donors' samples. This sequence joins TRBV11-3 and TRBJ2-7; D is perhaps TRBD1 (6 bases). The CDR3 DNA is TGTGCCAGCAGCCCTTCGACAGGACCCGGCTACGAGCAGTACTTC. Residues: CASSPSTGPGYEQYF.